This record concerns one T cell receptor beta chain sequence. Its antigen is as yet unknown. Peripheral blood CD8+ and CD4+ T cells were profiled by TCR beta sequencing. The individuals used as controls were healthy donors who had been matched for both age and sex. This entry comes from a study of CD8 T cells in Susac syndrome. Whole-study results and caveats: The study's TCR sequencing and HLA analysis covered a relatively small number of individuals, and the study acknowledged this.

An input of about 0.5 to 1 ug of RNA was subjected to reverse transcription using random hexamers. The CDR3 of TCR beta was amplified by immunoSEQ multiplex PCR across 54 Vbeta and 13 Jbeta. TCRdb redid the calling of the immunoSEQ multiplex PCR reads with MiXCR, one entry per CDR3 protein. The sample has 100,000 to 150,000 distinct CDR3 sequences, roughly 92% seen once. This CDR3 has 16 residues. V shed 1 base, J shed 4 bases, and the junction held 7 bases outside the gene matches. CDR1 is SEHNR, CDR2 FQNEAQ, per germline (reference sequence). The TCR comes from a human donor in good health. Sequenced input: CD4+ T cells from PBMCs. The V and J genes are TRBV7-9 and TRBJ2-3; 8 bases agree with TRBD2. The CDR3 nucleotides are TGTGCCAGCAGCTTAGGAGGTAGCGGGATGGCAGATACGCAGTATTTT. Protein: CASSLGGSGMADTQYF. The variable domain in full, with the rest retrieved from reference TRBV7-9 and TRBJ2-3, is DTGVSQNPRHKITKRGQNVTFRCDPISEHNRLYWYRQTLGQGPEFLTYFQNEAQLEKSRLLSDRFSAERPKGSFSTLEIQRTEQGDSAMYLCASSLGGSGMADTQYFGPGTRLTVL.